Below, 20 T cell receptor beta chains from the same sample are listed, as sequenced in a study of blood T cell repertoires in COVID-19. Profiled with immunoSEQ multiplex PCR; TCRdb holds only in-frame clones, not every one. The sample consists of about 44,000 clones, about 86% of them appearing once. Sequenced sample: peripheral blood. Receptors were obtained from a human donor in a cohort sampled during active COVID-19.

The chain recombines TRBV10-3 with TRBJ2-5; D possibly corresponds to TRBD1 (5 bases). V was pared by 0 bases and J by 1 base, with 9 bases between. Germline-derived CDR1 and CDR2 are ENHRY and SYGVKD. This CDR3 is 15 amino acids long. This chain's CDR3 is CAISESGQVQETQYF. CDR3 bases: TGTGCCATCAGTGAGTCCGGACAAGTCCAAGAGACCCAGTACTTC.

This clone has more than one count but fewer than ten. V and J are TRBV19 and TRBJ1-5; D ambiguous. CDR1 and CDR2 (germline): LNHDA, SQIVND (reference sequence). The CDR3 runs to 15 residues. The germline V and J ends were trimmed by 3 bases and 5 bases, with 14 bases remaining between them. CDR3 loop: CASSIIVRRDQPQHF. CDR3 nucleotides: TGTGCCAGTAGTATTATCGTCAGACGGGATCAGCCCCAGCATTTT.

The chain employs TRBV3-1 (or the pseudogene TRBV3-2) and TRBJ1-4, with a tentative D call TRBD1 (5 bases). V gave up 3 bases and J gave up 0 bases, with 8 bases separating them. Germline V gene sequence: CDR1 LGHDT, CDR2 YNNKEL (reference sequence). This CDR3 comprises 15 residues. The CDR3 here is CASSHVTATNEKLFF. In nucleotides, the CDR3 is TGTGCCAGCAGCCACGTGACAGCAACTAATGAAAAACTGTTTTTT.

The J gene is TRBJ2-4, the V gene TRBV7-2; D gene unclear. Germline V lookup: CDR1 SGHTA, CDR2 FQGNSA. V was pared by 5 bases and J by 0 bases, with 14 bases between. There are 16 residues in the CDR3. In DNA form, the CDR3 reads TGTGCCAGCAGCGCTAGTTTGGGTGGAGCCAAAAACATTCAGTACTTC. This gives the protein CASSASLGGAKNIQYF. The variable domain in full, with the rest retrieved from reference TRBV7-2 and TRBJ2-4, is GAGVSQSPSNKVTEKGKDVELRCDPISGHTALYWYRQSLGQGLEFLIYFQGNSAPDKSGLPSDRFSAERTGGSVSTLTIQRTQQEDSAVYLCASSASLGGAKNIQYFGAGTRLSVL.

The CDR3 DNA reads TGTGCCAGTAGTACCCTGACCGGGACAGCTGGAAACACCATATATTTT. It codes for CASSTLTGTAGNTIYF. V is TRBV19 and J is TRBJ1-3; 7 nucleotides agree with TRBD1. Trimming at V came to 4 bases and at J to 2 bases, leaving 8 bases not matched to a gene. Germline-derived CDR1 and CDR2 are LNHDA and SQIVND (reference sequence). The CDR3 loop spans 16 amino acids. Full variable domain (rest looked up from reference TRBV19 and TRBJ1-3): DGGITQSPKYLFRKEGQNVTLSCEQNLNHDAMYWYRQDPGQGLRLIYYSQIVNDFQKGDIAEGYSVSREKKESFPLTVTSAQKNPTAFYLCASSTLTGTAGNTIYFGEGSWLTVV.

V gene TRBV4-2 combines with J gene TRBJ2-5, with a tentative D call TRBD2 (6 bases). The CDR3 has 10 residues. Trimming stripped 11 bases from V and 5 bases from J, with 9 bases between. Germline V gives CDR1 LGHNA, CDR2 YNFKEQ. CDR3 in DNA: TGTGCCGCTGGGGGGGAGACCCAGTACTTC. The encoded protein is CAAGGETQYF.

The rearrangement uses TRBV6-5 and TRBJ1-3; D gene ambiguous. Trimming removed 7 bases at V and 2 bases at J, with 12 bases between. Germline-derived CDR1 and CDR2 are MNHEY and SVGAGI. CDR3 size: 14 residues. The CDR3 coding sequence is TGTGCCAGCATTCCTACCGGGGCTGGAAACACCATATATTTT. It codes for CASIPTGAGNTIYF.

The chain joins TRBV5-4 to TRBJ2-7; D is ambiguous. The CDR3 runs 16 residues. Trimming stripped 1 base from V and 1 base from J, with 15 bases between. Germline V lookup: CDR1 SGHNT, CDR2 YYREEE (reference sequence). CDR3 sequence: CASSLSDRVGSYEQYV. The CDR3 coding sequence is TGTGCCAGCAGCTTGTCCGACCGGGTTGGGTCCTACGAGCAGTACGTC.

The CDR3 nucleotides are TGTGCCAGCAGCTTGGCGGTCACGAACTCTGGAAACACCATATATTTT. Its protein product is CASSLAVTNSGNTIYF. The rearrangement links TRBV5-5 to TRBJ1-3; D call uncertain. Germline V gene sequence: CDR1 SGHKS, CDR2 YYEKEE (reference sequence). The CDR3 runs to 16 residues. V lost 0 bases and J 0 bases, leaving 10 bases between the germline ends.

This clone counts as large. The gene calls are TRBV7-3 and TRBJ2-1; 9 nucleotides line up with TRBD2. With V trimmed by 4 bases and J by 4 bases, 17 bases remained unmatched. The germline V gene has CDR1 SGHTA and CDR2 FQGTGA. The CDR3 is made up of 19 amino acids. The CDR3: CASSSQAAWERGEYNEQFF. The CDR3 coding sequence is TGTGCCAGCAGCTCACAGGCGGCCTGGGAGCGGGGGGAGTACAATGAGCAGTTCTTC. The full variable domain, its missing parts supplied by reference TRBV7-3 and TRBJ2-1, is GAGVSQTPSNKVTEKGKYVELRCDPISGHTALYWYRQSLGQGPEFLIYFQGTGAADDSGLPNDRFFAVRPEGSVSTLKIQRTERGDSAVYLCASSSQAAWERGEYNEQFFGPGTRLTVL.

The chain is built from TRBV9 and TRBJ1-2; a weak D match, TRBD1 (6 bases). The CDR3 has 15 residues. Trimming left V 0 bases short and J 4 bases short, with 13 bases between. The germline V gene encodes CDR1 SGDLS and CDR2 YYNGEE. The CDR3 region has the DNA TGTGCCAGCAGCGTAGTTACAGGGCTCGGCTATGGCTACACCTTC. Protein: CASSVVTGLGYGYTF.

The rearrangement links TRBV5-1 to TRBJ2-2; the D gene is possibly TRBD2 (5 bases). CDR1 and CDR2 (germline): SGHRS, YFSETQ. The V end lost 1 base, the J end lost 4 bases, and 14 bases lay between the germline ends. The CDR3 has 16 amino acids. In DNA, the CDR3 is TGCGCCAGCAGCTTGAGGGCGGGTTCTGGCACCGGGGAGCTGTTTTTT. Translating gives CASSLRAGSGTGELFF.

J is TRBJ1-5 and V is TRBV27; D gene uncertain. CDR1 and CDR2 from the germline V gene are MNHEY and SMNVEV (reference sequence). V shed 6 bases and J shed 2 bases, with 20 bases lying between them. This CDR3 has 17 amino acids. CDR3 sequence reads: CASSPWAGIMRNQPQHF. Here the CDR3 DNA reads TGTGCCAGCAGCCCTTGGGCAGGAATTATGCGCAATCAGCCCCAGCATTTT.

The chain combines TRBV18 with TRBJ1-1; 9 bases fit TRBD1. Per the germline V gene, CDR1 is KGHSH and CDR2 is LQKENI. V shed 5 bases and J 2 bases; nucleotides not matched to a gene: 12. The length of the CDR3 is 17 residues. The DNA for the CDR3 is TGTGCCAGCTCAGACCGGGACAGGGCCTTCATTAACACTGAAGCTTTCTTT. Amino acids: CASSDRDRAFINTEAFF. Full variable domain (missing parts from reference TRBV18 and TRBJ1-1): NAGVMQNPRHLVRRRGQEARLRCSPMKGHSHVYWYRQLPEEGLKFMVYLQKENIIDESGMPKERFSAEFPKEGPSILRIQQVVRGDSAAYFCASSDRDRAFINTEAFFGQGTRLTVV.

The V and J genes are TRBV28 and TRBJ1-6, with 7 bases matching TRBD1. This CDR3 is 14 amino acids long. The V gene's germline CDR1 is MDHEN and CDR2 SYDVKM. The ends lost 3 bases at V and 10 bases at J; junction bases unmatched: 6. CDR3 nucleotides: TGTGCCAGCAGTTTGTACAGGGGCCGGTCACCCCTCCACTTT. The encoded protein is CASSLYRGRSPLHF.

CDR3 bases: TGTGCCAGCAGCCCCCAATCCCTCTCGGGCATTCAGTACTTC. Amino acid sequence: CASSPQSLSGIQYF. This chain uses TRBV28 with TRBJ2-4; D remains ambiguous. The CDR3 spans 14 residues. Trimming took 6 bases from V and 9 from J, leaving 18 bases between them. Germline V gene sequence: CDR1 MDHEN, CDR2 SYDVKM.

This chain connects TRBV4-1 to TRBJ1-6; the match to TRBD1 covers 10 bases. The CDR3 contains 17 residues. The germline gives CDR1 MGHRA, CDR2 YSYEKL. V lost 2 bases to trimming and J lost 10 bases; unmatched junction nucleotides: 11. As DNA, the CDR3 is TGCGCCAGCAGCCAATCGACAGGGGGCGGGGGGCGGTCACCCCTCCACTTT. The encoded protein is CASSQSTGGGGRSPLHF.

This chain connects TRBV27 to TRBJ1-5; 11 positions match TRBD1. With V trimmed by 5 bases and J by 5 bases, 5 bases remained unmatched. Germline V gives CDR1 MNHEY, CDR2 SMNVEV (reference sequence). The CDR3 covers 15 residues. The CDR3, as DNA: TGTGCCAGCAGTCCCGGGACAGGGGGTGATCAGCCCCAGCATTTT. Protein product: CASSPGTGGDQPQHF.

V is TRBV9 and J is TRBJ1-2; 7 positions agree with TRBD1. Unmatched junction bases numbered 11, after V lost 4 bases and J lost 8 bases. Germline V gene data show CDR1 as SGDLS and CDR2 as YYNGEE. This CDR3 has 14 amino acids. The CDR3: CASSPRQGMRGYTF. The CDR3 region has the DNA TGTGCCAGCAGCCCCAGACAGGGTATGAGGGGCTACACCTTC.

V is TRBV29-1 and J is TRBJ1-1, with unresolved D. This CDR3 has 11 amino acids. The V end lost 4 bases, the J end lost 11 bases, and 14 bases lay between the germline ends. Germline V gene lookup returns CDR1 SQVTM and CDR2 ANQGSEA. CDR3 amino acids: CSVGSRGVAFF. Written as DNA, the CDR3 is TGCAGCGTTGGGTCACGGGGTGTGGCTTTCTTT.